This T cell receptor (beta chain) was observed in a study of immune evolution from preneoplasia to lung adenocarcinoma. Study conclusions and caveats: Highest clonality occurred in KRAS-mutant, not EGFR-mutant or double wild-type, nodules. Top clone frequencies peaked in normal lung, apparently declining through invasive adenocarcinoma. Normal lung had highest clonality; later lesions appeared denser, more diverse.

Two lung cancer pathologists independently confirmed each histologic diagnosis. This clone has only a few counts. The antigen is unknown. Data came from immunoSEQ multiplex PCR; TCRdb stores just in-frame clones and leaves some out. Among over 11,000 clones, roughly 80% were seen once, and the ten largest hold more than 4%. The CDR3 sequence is 15 residues long. The germline V and J ends were trimmed by 5 bases and 1 base, with 12 bases remaining between them. Germline CDR1 MDHEN, CDR2 SYDVKM. Sequenced sample: FFPE minimally invasive lung adenocarcinoma tissue. The chain couples TRBV28 to TRBJ1-5; TRBD1 might be the D (6 bases). This sequence originates from a person between 65 and 80 years old with lung adenocarcinoma. CDR3 protein: CASSPQGLSNQPQHF. CDR3 in DNA: TGTGCCAGCAGTCCCCAGGGGTTGAGCAATCAGCCCCAGCATTTT.